These 12 T cell receptor beta chains came from one sample sequenced in a study of cytomegalovirus exposure and HLA in healthy donors. PCR primers comprised 60 Vbeta and 13 Jbeta primers. Assay: immunoSEQ multiplex PCR; the TCRdb copy retains only in-frame clones and omits some. The sample holds a few hundred thousand clones, under 90% seen once. What was sequenced was PBMCs. These receptors were taken from a girl aged 2-15 years in good health and CMV-seronegative.

In this sample, this clone turned up once. V is TRBV28 and J is TRBJ2-2; TRBD2 agrees at 10 bases. V lost 4 bases and J lost 6; bases outside the gene matches: 11. The germline CDR1 and CDR2 sequences are MDHEN and SYDVKM. The CDR3 length is 17 residues. The CDR3 DNA is TGTGCCAGCAGTTATTCCGGACTAGCGGAACGTTCCGGGGAGCTGTTTTTT. Residues: CASSYSGLAERSGELFF.

The chain recombines TRBV9 with TRBJ2-7; 10 bases are shared with TRBD2. The CDR3 runs to 16 residues. V lost 0 bases to trimming and J lost 4 bases; unmatched junction nucleotides: 7. Germline CDR1 is SGDLS and CDR2 is YYNGEE. The DNA of the CDR3 is TGTGCCAGCAGCGTAGAGAGCGGGGGGGCTTTTTACGAGCAGTACTTC. It translates to CASSVESGGAFYEQYF.

The chain recombines TRBV7-6 with TRBJ2-1, with 12 bases matching TRBD2. V lost 5 bases to trimming and J lost 2 bases; unmatched junction nucleotides: 7. The length of the CDR3 is 17 residues. The germline V gene has CDR1 SGHVS and CDR2 FNYEAQ. CDR3 bases: TGTGCCAGCAGCCCCCTCGGACTAGCGGGACCCTACAATGAGCAGTTCTTC. It yields the protein CASSPLGLAGPYNEQFF.

The rearrangement links TRBV5-1 to TRBJ2-5, with 14 bases aligning to TRBD2. CDR1 is SGHRS and CDR2 is YFSETQ in the germline V gene. With V trimmed by 4 bases and J by 5 bases, 10 bases remained unmatched. The CDR3 loop spans 17 amino acids. In nucleotides, the CDR3 is TGCGCCAGCAGCCACTCTGGGACTAGCGGGGGAGGGGAGACCCAGTACTTC. This gives the protein CASSHSGTSGGGETQYF.

The chain has TRBV28 and TRBJ2-7; 11 bases align to TRBD2. V dropped 2 bases and J dropped 3; count of bases not matched to a gene: 6. The CDR3 is 16 amino acids. CDR1 and CDR2 from the germline V gene are MDHEN and SYDVKM. CDR3 in DNA: TGTGCCAGCAGTTTACCGGTAGCGGGGGGGTTCTACGAGCAGTACTTC. Encoded protein: CASSLPVAGGFYEQYF.

A few counts support this clone. Other DNA sequences within the sample encode an identical CDR3. This CDR3 reads CASSGAEAFF. CDR3 sequence (DNA): TGTGCCAGTTCAGGCGCTGAAGCTTTCTTT. This sequence joins TRBV2 and TRBJ1-1, with D hard to call. This CDR3 has 10 amino acids. Trimming pared 9 bases from V and 6 bases from J, leaving 8 bases between. Germline values: CDR1 SNHLY, CDR2 FYNNEI.

This chain connects TRBV6-5 to TRBJ2-7, with TRBD2 as a possible D gene (5 bases). Germline lookup yields CDR1 MNHEY and CDR2 SVGAGI. V shed 0 bases and J shed 3 bases, with 15 bases lying between them. The CDR3 sequence is 16 residues long. CDR3 bases: TGTGCCAGCAGTTACTCTGCGGGTCCAGTTCACTACGAGCAGTACTTC. This sequence encodes CASSYSAGPVHYEQYF.

This chain connects TRBV19 to TRBJ2-7, with 10 positions matching TRBD1. This CDR3 is built from 16 residues. Per germline, CDR1 LNHDA and CDR2 SQIVND (reference sequence). Trimming at V came to 9 bases and at J to 1 base, leaving 12 bases not matched to a gene. The CDR3 DNA is TGTGCCAGACAGGTAGGACAGGGGGGTGGGTCCTACGAGCAGTACTTC. Its translation is CARQVGQGGGSYEQYF.

This clone was seen only once. The V gene is TRBV6-1, the J gene TRBJ1-6; D remains ambiguous. Trimming stripped 2 bases from V and 0 bases from J, with 11 bases between. The length of the CDR3 is 17 residues. Germline V gene lookup returns CDR1 MNHNS and CDR2 SASEGT. This CDR3 is CASSEHSRSSYNSPLHF. CDR3 DNA: TGTGCCAGCAGTGAACACTCGCGGAGCTCCTATAATTCACCCCTCCACTTT.

This rearrangement joins TRBV29-1 to TRBJ2-7; D remains ambiguous. Looked up from germline, CDR1 is SQVTM and CDR2 is ANQGSEA. This CDR3 is built from 12 residues. The V and J ends lost 4 bases and 3 bases respectively, with 10 bases between them. CDR3 amino acids: CSVAGSLYEQYF. The CDR3 DNA reads as TGCAGCGTTGCCGGGTCCCTCTACGAGCAGTACTTC.

There are a few counts of this clone. The chain couples TRBV28 to TRBJ2-5, with no clear D. Germline-derived CDR1 and CDR2 are MDHEN and SYDVKM. The CDR3 is 14 residues long. Between the trimmed V and J ends, which lost 5 bases and 4 bases, there was a span of 14 bases. CDR3 sequence reads: CASSPTITRETQYF. The CDR3 region has the DNA TGTGCCAGCAGTCCCACCATTACAAGAGAGACCCAGTACTTC.

This chain joins TRBV6-1 and TRBJ1-2; 10 bases are a match to TRBD1. The CDR3 has 14 amino acids. In germline, CDR1 is MNHNS, CDR2 SASEGT. V dropped 6 bases and J dropped 3; count of bases not matched to a gene: 4. The CDR3 spells CASRSTGGYYGYTF. The CDR3 DNA follows: TGTGCCAGCAGATCGACAGGGGGCTACTATGGCTACACCTTC.